This T cell receptor (beta chain) was sequenced in a study of T-cell memory formation after mild COVID-19. This clonotype turned up a few times. Its antigen remains unknown. Findings of the study overall: Among CD4+ contracting clones, most were CM and EM, and CD8+ ones EMRA.

5'RACE with constant-segment primers built TCRalpha and TCRbeta cDNA libraries with UMIs. TCRdb itself ran the 5' RACE reads through MiXCR, one entry per CDR3 protein. The sample has 190,000 or so distinct CDR3 sequences; around 21% are singletons. This CDR3 region has 12 residues. Trimming shortened V by 6 bases and J by 5 bases, and 10 bases separated the two germline ends. Germline CDR1 and CDR2: KGHDR and SFDVKD. The sequenced sample consisted of PBMCs or a T cell subset sorted from them (not recorded which). V is TRBV24-1 and J is TRBJ2-7; possible D gene TRBD1, 6 bases. The clonotype was recovered from an adult woman who had mild COVID-19 (a few samples of this study predate the infection). Cell type and time point are not known. CDR3 sequence reads: CATSQDSHEQYF. CDR3 nucleotide sequence: TGTGCCACCAGTCAGGACAGCCACGAGCAGTACTTC.